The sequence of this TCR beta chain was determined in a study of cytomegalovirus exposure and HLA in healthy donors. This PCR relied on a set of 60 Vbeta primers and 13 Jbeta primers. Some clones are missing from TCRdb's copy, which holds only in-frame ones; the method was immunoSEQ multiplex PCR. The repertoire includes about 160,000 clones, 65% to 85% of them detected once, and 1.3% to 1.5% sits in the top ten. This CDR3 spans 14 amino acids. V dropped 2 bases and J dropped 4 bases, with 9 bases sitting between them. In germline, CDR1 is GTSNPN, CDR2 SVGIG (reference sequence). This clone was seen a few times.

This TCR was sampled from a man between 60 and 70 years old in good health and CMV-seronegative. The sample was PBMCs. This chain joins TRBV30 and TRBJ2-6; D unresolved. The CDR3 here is CAWSLLPGANVLTF. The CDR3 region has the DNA TGTGCCTGGAGTCTACTCCCCGGGGCCAACGTCCTGACTTTC. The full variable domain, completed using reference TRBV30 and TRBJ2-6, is SQTIHQWPATLVQPVGSPLSLECTVEGTSNPNLYWYRQAAGRGLQLLFYSVGIGQISSEVPQNLSASRPQDRQFILSSKKLLLSDSGFYLCAWSLLPGANVLTFGAGSRLTVL.